In this sample, the clone carrying this T cell receptor (beta chain) turned up a few times. What it binds is unknown. The data derive from a study of T-cell memory formation after mild COVID-19. Regarding the study as a whole: Memory sampled before infection contained some responding clones, suggesting cross-reactive memory joined.

5'RACE primed at constant segments yielded TCR alpha and TCR beta cDNA libraries bearing sample barcodes and UMIs. TCRdb called the 5' RACE reads again in MiXCR, with one record for every CDR3 protein. The sample records tens of thousands of distinct CDR3 sequences, about 13% being singletons. V shed 4 bases and J shed 3 bases, with 9 bases lying between them. The CDR3 is made up of 13 amino acids. Germline CDR1 reads MNHEY; CDR2 reads SVGAGI. This TCR derives from an adult woman who had mild COVID-19 (a few samples of this study predate the infection). Cell type and time point are not known. This chain joins TRBV6-5 and TRBJ1-1, with D tentatively TRBD1 (5 bases). Sequencing was done on a sample of PBMCs or a T cell subset sorted from them (not recorded which). The CDR3 DNA reads TGTGCCAGCAGTTTCGGCAGGGACACTGAAGCTTTCTTT. It yields the protein CASSFGRDTEAFF.